The 29 T cell receptor beta chains below all came from one sample that was sequenced in a study of blood T cells in healthy people across ages (dated by TCRdb to the mid-2010s). Libraries were prepared through 5' RACE. Sequencing was performed on an Illumina HiSeq 2500. A second about 7 to 12 cycle PCR used a sample-barcoded 5' primer and a J-beta primer mix. The public reads were quality trimmed at Q25 with fastp and then assembled into clones with MiXCR by TCRdb, keeping productive beta chains. Every entry covers one CDR3 protein and lists the most common genes and DNA from its rows. The sample includes approximately 800,000 distinct CDR3 sequences, with around 34% observed a single time. The ten biggest clones cover 10% to 15% of the sample. Input material: blood. The origin of the receptors is a man younger than 35 in good health.

The chain employs TRBV20-1 and TRBJ1-2; TRBD1 agrees at 7 bases. This CDR3 region has 15 residues. V dropped 0 bases and J dropped 4; count of bases not matched to a gene: 8. Germline V gene data show CDR1 as DFQATT and CDR2 as SNEGSKA (reference sequence). Written as DNA, the CDR3 is TGCAGTGCTAGAGAACAGGGGAGAAACGGCTATGGCTACACCTTC. As protein: CSAREQGRNGYGYTF.

The CDR3 here is CASRTTGGNTEAFF. DNA of the CDR3: TGTGCCAGCAGAACGACAGGGGGGAACACTGAAGCTTTCTTT. V and J are TRBV10-3 and TRBJ1-1; 9 nucleotides agree with TRBD1. Germline trimming cut 10 bases from V and 1 base from J; bases unmatched to any gene: 7. CDR3 length: 14 residues. Per the germline V gene, CDR1 is ENHRY and CDR2 is SYGVKD.

The chain joins TRBV6-5 to TRBJ2-5; possible D gene TRBD2, 5 bases. Per germline, CDR1 MNHEY and CDR2 SVGAGI. V lost 6 bases, J lost 5 bases, and 19 bases lay in between. This CDR3 spans 15 amino acids. For the CDR3, the DNA is TGTGCCAGCAGCCCCTATGAGGGAAGGATGGAGACCCAGTACTTC. Protein: CASSPYEGRMETQYF.

The CDR3 region has the DNA TGCGCCAGCAGCCCGGGACAGGGCACCGGGGAGCTGTTTTTT. Protein: CASSPGQGTGELFF. V is TRBV5-1 and J is TRBJ2-2; TRBD1 aligns across 9 bases. V trimming: 4 bases; J trimming: 4 bases; junction bases outside the gene matches: 2. The CDR3 contains 14 residues. The germline CDR1 and CDR2 sequences are SGHRS and YFSETQ. Full variable domain (missing parts from reference TRBV5-1 and TRBJ2-2): KAGVTQTPRYLIKTRGQQVTLSCSPISGHRSVSWYQQTPGQGLQFLFEYFSETQRNKGNFPGRFSGRQFSNSRSEMNVSTLELGDSALYLCASSPGQGTGELFFGEGSRLTVL.

CDR3 residues: CASSQDPGQAMEQPQHF. The CDR3 DNA sequence: TGCGCCAGCAGCCAAGATCCCGGACAGGCGATGGAACAGCCCCAGCATTTT. The rearrangement uses TRBV4-1 and TRBJ1-5, with 7 positions matching TRBD1. CDR1 and CDR2 from the germline V gene are MGHRA and YSYEKL. CDR3 length: 17 amino acids. The J segment lost 7 bases and the V segment lost 0 bases, leaving 12 bases of the junction unmatched.

The V and J genes are TRBV5-1 and TRBJ1-4, with a weak D call TRBD1 (5 bases). This CDR3 is 15 amino acids long. The V gene lost 0 bases and the J gene lost 7 bases, with 13 bases spanning the gap. Germline CDR1 and CDR2: SGHRS and YFSETQ. The CDR3 DNA sequence: TGCGCCAGCAGCTTGGACTGGGACGACGGTGAAAAACTGTTTTTT. Translating gives CASSLDWDDGEKLFF.

The gene calls are TRBV2 and TRBJ2-5; D is uncertain. The CDR3 is made up of 13 amino acids. V shed 5 bases and J shed 0 bases, with 7 bases lying between them. Per germline, CDR1 SNHLY and CDR2 FYNNEI. The CDR3 is CASSQLYQETQYF. The CDR3 DNA sequence: TGTGCCAGCAGTCAGCTGTACCAAGAGACCCAGTACTTC.

The sample holds one count of this clonotype. The chain uses TRBV12-3 or TRBV12-4 and TRBJ1-1; no reliable D call. The length of the CDR3 is 14 residues. V shed 5 bases and J shed 5 bases, with 15 bases lying between them. CDR3 nucleotide sequence: TGTGCCAGCAGTCTCAATCCGCCGGTGACTGAAGCTTTCTTT. Translation gives CASSLNPPVTEAFF.

The chain links TRBV6-2 or TRBV6-3 to TRBJ2-2; 8 bases are shared with TRBD2. J gave up 6 bases and V 2 bases, and 8 bases lay outside the gene matches. In germline, CDR1 is MNHEY, CDR2 SVGEGT. This CDR3 comprises 16 residues. In DNA form, the CDR3 reads TGTGCCAGCAGTTACATCCGGGGGGGCCTGGCCGGGGAGCTGTTTTTT. Protein sequence: CASSYIRGGLAGELFF.

The V and J genes are TRBV5-5 and TRBJ2-5; D may be TRBD2 (5 bases). There are 12 residues in the CDR3. V gave up 4 bases and J gave up 5 bases, with 9 bases separating them. Germline-derived CDR1 and CDR2 are SGHKS and YYEKEE (reference sequence). The CDR3 nucleotides are TGTGCCAGCAGCAAACCGGGGGAGACCCAGTACTTC. Protein: CASSKPGETQYF.

The chain uses TRBV14 and TRBJ2-5; D may correspond to TRBD1 or TRBD2 (5 bases each). The germline V gene has CDR1 SGHDN and CDR2 FVKESK. Trimming took off 4 bases at V and 11 bases at J, with 20 bases between the two ends. The CDR3 is made up of 14 amino acids. The CDR3 DNA reads as TGTGCCAGCAGCCGGACACTCGGCCTGAGGGAGCAGTACTTC. This translates into CASSRTLGLREQYF.

The chain carries TRBV7-9 and TRBJ2-3, with TRBD2 matching 7 bases. After removal of 6 bases from V and 0 bases from J, the junction contained 9 bases not matched to a gene. Germline CDR1 and CDR2: SEHNR and FQNEAQ (reference sequence). CDR3 length: 16 amino acids. The CDR3 DNA reads TGTGCCAGCAGTCCCAGCGGGACGGTCAGCACAGATACGCAGTATTTT. It encodes CASSPSGTVSTDTQYF.

About this clonotype: At one end the junction does not follow the germline gene, possibly because of a read error. The rearrangement uses TRBV5-1 and TRBJ2-1, with 8 bases matching TRBD1. Per germline, CDR1 SGHRS and CDR2 YFSETQ. The CDR3 runs to 16 residues. CDR3 sequence: CASGLEGRGLANEQFF. The CDR3 DNA sequence: TGCGCCAGCGGCTTGGAGGGCAGGGGGCTTGCCAATGAGCAGTTCTTC.

This clonotype appeared a few times. The rearrangement links TRBV4-3 to TRBJ1-2; maybe TRBD1 (6 bases). Trimming pared 0 bases from V and 8 bases from J, leaving 16 bases between. Germline lookup yields CDR1 LGHNA and CDR2 YSLEER. The CDR3 is 15 residues long. As DNA, the CDR3 is TGCGCCAGCAGCCAAGACGAGTGGGGGCGCAAGGGCTACACCTTC. Translation: CASSQDEWGRKGYTF.

The chain has TRBV5-1 and TRBJ2-1, with unresolved D. V gave up 0 bases and J gave up 0 bases, with 4 bases separating them. Germline V gene data show CDR1 as SGHRS and CDR2 as YFSETQ. This CDR3 is built from 14 residues. CDR3 protein: CASSLEYSYNEQFF. The CDR3 coding sequence is TGCGCCAGCAGCTTGGAATACTCCTACAATGAGCAGTTCTTC.

This clonotype was seen ten or more times. The chain couples TRBV5-6 to TRBJ1-2; 7 positions match TRBD1. This CDR3 has 15 amino acids. V gave up 3 bases and J gave up 4 bases; unmatched junction bases: 9. The germline gives CDR1 SGHDT, CDR2 YYEEEE. CDR3 in DNA: TGTGCCAGCAGCTCTGCAGGGGGGAACCCCTATGGCTACACCTTC. Protein sequence: CASSSAGGNPYGYTF.

In its sample, this clonotype was seen a few times. The CDR3 sequence: CASSFVKQGYSNQPQHF. The DNA for the CDR3 is TGTGCCAGCAGTTTCGTCAAGCAGGGTTATAGCAATCAGCCCCAGCATTTT. The chain carries TRBV12-3 or TRBV12-4 and TRBJ1-5, with D possibly being TRBD1 (5 bases). The CDR3 extends over 17 amino acids. V shed 3 bases and J shed 0 bases, with 15 bases lying between them.

Many counts were recorded for this clonotype. The chain has TRBV4-3 and TRBJ1-5; D uncertain. This CDR3 is built from 13 residues. In germline, CDR1 is LGHNA, CDR2 YSLEER. Trimming shortened V by 0 bases and J by 10 bases, and 10 bases separated the two germline ends. The CDR3, as DNA: TGCGCCAGCAGCCAAGAAATTGATAATCCCCAGCATTTT. Residues: CASSQEIDNPQHF.

This chain links TRBV29-1 with TRBJ2-7, with D perhaps TRBD2 (6 bases). Per the germline V gene, CDR1 is SQVTM and CDR2 is ANQGSEA. The germline V and J ends were trimmed by 6 bases and 7 bases, with 25 bases remaining between them. The CDR3 length is 15 residues. DNA of the CDR3: TGCAGCGTCATTATAGCGGAAAACGTCGGGGATGAGCAGTACTTC. This codes for CSVIIAENVGDEQYF.

To note about this clonotype: At one end, the junction sequence differs from germline, possibly due to a read error. The genes are TRBV12-3 or TRBV12-4 and TRBJ2-7, with 8 nucleotides matching TRBD2. This CDR3 region has 15 residues. DNA for the CDR3: TGTACCAGCAGTTTATCCTGGGCGGGGGGTTACGAGCAGTACTTC. Protein sequence: CTSSLSWAGGYEQYF.

The chain uses TRBV20-1 and TRBJ2-2; D gene ambiguous. This CDR3 contains 15 residues. V lost 5 bases and J 1 base, leaving 14 bases between the germline ends. In germline, CDR1 is DFQATT, CDR2 SNEGSKA (reference sequence). This CDR3 is CSAQRTDQNTGELFF. CDR3 coding DNA: TGCAGTGCTCAACGGACGGATCAGAACACCGGGGAGCTGTTTTTT.

J is TRBJ2-3 and V is TRBV12-3 or TRBV12-4; possible D gene TRBD1, 6 bases. Deletions cut 6 bases from V and 9 bases from J, with 13 bases between. The CDR3 is 12 amino acids. CDR3 DNA sequence: TGTGCCAGCAGACCTTCCAGGGGCACGCAGTATTTT. Translated, it gives CASRPSRGTQYF.

V gene TRBV5-4 combines with J gene TRBJ1-1; no firm D call. Germline CDR1 reads SGHNT; CDR2 reads YYREEE (reference sequence). Trimming took 4 bases from V and 2 from J, leaving 12 bases between them. This CDR3 has 14 residues. CDR3 sequence: CASSTWTANTEAFF. The CDR3 DNA is TGTGCCAGCAGCACATGGACGGCCAACACTGAAGCTTTCTTT.

V usage is TRBV20-1 and J usage is TRBJ2-7; D not certain. Per the germline V gene, CDR1 is DFQATT and CDR2 is SNEGSKA (reference sequence). CDR3 length equals 13 residues. Deletions cut 3 bases from V and 7 bases from J, with 16 bases between. The CDR3 loop is CSASWRSAQEQYF. The CDR3 DNA sequence: TGCAGTGCTAGCTGGCGCTCTGCACAGGAGCAGTACTTC.

V is TRBV11-2 and J is TRBJ2-1; 13 bases are shared with TRBD2. Germline V gene lookup returns CDR1 SGHAT and CDR2 FQNNGV. After removal of 5 bases from V and 2 bases from J, the junction contained 21 bases not matched to a gene. CDR3 length: 22 amino acids. CDR3 coding DNA: TGTGCCAGCAGCCCGTCTAGGGGGACTAGCGGGGAACCTGTTGAGGCCTACAATGAGCAGTTCTTC. It codes for CASSPSRGTSGEPVEAYNEQFF.

This chain uses TRBV20-1 with TRBJ1-1; tentatively, D is TRBD1 (5 bases). The V gene lost 0 bases and the J gene lost 3 bases, with 11 bases spanning the gap. The CDR3 consists of 14 residues. Germline CDR1 and CDR2: DFQATT and SNEGSKA (reference sequence). The CDR3 DNA follows: TGCAGTGCTAGAGACCAGGGTATTGACACTGAAGCTTTCTTT. Translating gives CSARDQGIDTEAFF.

This clonotype was seen a few times. The chain uses TRBV13 and TRBJ2-1; 7 nucleotides agree with TRBD1. J was trimmed by 2 bases and V by 1 base; bases with no gene match: 5. The CDR3 contains 16 residues. Germline V gene lookup returns CDR1 PRHDT and CDR2 FYEKMQ (reference sequence). CDR3 residues: CASSLVAGGPYNEQFF. The CDR3, as DNA: TGTGCCAGCAGCTTAGTGGCAGGGGGACCCTACAATGAGCAGTTCTTC. Variable domain in full (rest from reference TRBV13 and TRBJ2-1): AAGVIQSPRHLIKEKRETATLKCYPIPRHDTVYWYQQGPGQDPQFLISFYEKMQSDKGSIPDRFSAQQFSDYHSELNMSSLELGDSALYFCASSLVAGGPYNEQFFGPGTRLTVL.

The CDR3 sequence is CASSLALRVPQFF. CDR3 in DNA: TGCGCCAGCAGCTTGGCCCTGCGGGTCCCGCAGTTCTTC. The chain couples TRBV5-1 to TRBJ2-1, with a weak D call TRBD2 (5 bases). V lost 0 bases to trimming and J lost 12 bases, with 13 bases between them. This CDR3 has 13 amino acids. The germline gives CDR1 SGHRS, CDR2 YFSETQ.

With regard to this clonotype: This may arise from a read error, as a much more abundant clone is one base away. The chain couples TRBV4-3 to TRBJ2-1; D unclear. Gene TRBJ2-7 matches the end of the DNA better, so the J call may be wrong. In germline, CDR1 is LGHNA, CDR2 YSLEER. CDR3 size: 16 residues. CDR3 residues: CASSQVGRGSYNEQYF. CDR3 DNA sequence: TGCGCCAGCAGCCAAGTTGGGCGAGGCTCCTACAATGAGCAGTACTTC.